The 27 T cell receptor beta chains below come from one sample, sequenced in a study of T-cell memory formation after mild COVID-19. MiXCR, applied by TCRdb to the 5' RACE reads, yields one record per CDR3 protein. The table includes fewer than 250,000 distinct CDR3 sequences, roughly 27% detected once. The sequencing input was PBMCs or a T cell subset sorted from them (not recorded which). The receptor set was obtained from an adult woman who had mild COVID-19 (a few samples of this study predate the infection). Cell type and time point are not known.

This chain joins TRBV7-9 and TRBJ2-7; D is unclear. The CDR3 loop spans 12 amino acids. Trimming cost V 10 bases and J 1 base, with 11 bases left between them. The germline V gene encodes CDR1 SEHNR and CDR2 FQNEAQ (reference sequence). The DNA of the CDR3 is TGTGCCATCGTGGGCCGATCCTACGAGCAGTACTTC. Encoded protein: CAIVGRSYEQYF.

The chain combines TRBV20-1 with TRBJ2-7; D may match TRBD1 or TRBD2 (5 bases each). The germline gives CDR1 DFQATT, CDR2 SNEGSKA (reference sequence). Trimming stripped 5 bases from V and 5 bases from J, with 19 bases between. This CDR3 is built from 14 residues. CDR3 residues: CSAVGTLRIDEQYF. CDR3 sequence (DNA): TGCAGTGCTGTGGGGACCCTCCGGATCGACGAGCAGTACTTC.

V is TRBV12-3 or TRBV12-4 and J is TRBJ1-5, with D unclear. The ends were cut back, 1 base at V and 4 bases at J, with 11 bases in the middle. This CDR3 comprises 15 residues. This CDR3 reads CASSLGAAPNQPQHF. The CDR3 nucleotides read TGTGCCAGCAGTTTAGGGGCGGCCCCAAATCAGCCCCAGCATTTT.

Here the CDR3 DNA reads TGTGCCACCCAAAGCGGTGGCGGGACGAAGACCCAGTACTTC. Translation gives CATQSGGGTKTQYF. The chain recombines TRBV24-1 with TRBJ2-5; TRBD2 is a possible D gene (6 bases). The CDR3 has 14 amino acids. From germline, CDR1 is KGHDR and CDR2 SFDVKD. V was trimmed by 9 bases and J by 6 bases, leaving 19 bases between them.

The chain recombines TRBV12-3 or TRBV12-4 with TRBJ2-7; D call uncertain. The CDR3 runs to 14 residues. Trimming left V 5 bases short and J 6 bases short, with 17 bases between. DNA for the CDR3: TGTGCCAGCAGTAGCGCTATTATAGTGGTCGAGCAGTACTTC. Amino acid sequence: CASSSAIIVVEQYF.

This clonotype appeared a few times. V is TRBV5-1 and J is TRBJ2-4; TRBD2 aligns across 9 bases. This CDR3 is built from 17 residues. After removal of 0 bases from V and 0 bases from J, the junction contained 4 bases not matched to a gene. Germline CDR1 is SGHRS and CDR2 is YFSETQ. Written as DNA, the CDR3 is TGCGCCAGCAGCTTGGAAAGTAGCGGGAGAGCCAAAAACATTCAGTACTTC. Translated: CASSLESSGRAKNIQYF.

The chain recombines TRBV29-1 with TRBJ2-5; TRBD1 agrees at 10 bases. From germline, CDR1 is SQVTM and CDR2 ANQGSEA. Trimming removed 0 bases from V and 4 bases from J; junction bases left unmatched: 5. The CDR3 length is 15 residues. This CDR3 is CSVEEGGTGAETQYF. CDR3 nucleotides: TGCAGCGTTGAAGAGGGGGGGACAGGGGCAGAGACCCAGTACTTC.

In this sample, this clonotype turned up a few times. The chain employs TRBV20-1 and TRBJ1-1; possibly TRBD1 for D (6 bases). Germline V gene lookup returns CDR1 DFQATT and CDR2 SNEGSKA (reference sequence). V lost 6 bases to trimming and J lost 2 bases, with 10 bases between them. The CDR3 consists of 12 residues. The CDR3 bases are TGCAGTGCAACGGACAGTAACACTGAAGCTTTCTTT. This sequence encodes CSATDSNTEAFF.

The sample holds one count of this clonotype. The chain has TRBV6-2 or TRBV6-3 and TRBJ2-1; D remains unclear. This CDR3 has 13 residues. Germline CDR1 is MNHEY and CDR2 is SVGEGT. V was trimmed by 4 bases and J by 11 bases, leaving 15 bases between them. CDR3 bases: TGTGCCAGCAGTTGGAACCCGTCCAGTAAGCAGTTCTTC. Translated: CASSWNPSSKQFF.

At least ten counts were recorded for this clonotype. The V gene is TRBV5-1, the J gene TRBJ2-3; the D is unclear. Deletions cut 1 base from V and 1 base from J, with 10 bases between. Looked up from germline, CDR1 is SGHRS and CDR2 is YFSETQ. CDR3 length: 15 residues. The CDR3 DNA is TGCGCCAGCAGCTTGCGGGTAGCTGGCACAGATACGCAGTATTTT. Translation gives CASSLRVAGTDTQYF. Using reference TRBV5-1 and TRBJ2-3 for the parts outside the CDR3, the full variable domain is KAGVTQTPRYLIKTRGQQVTLSCSPISGHRSVSWYQQTPGQGLQFLFEYFSETQRNKGNFPGRFSGRQFSNSRSEMNVSTLELGDSALYLCASSLRVAGTDTQYFGPGTRLTVL.

This chain links TRBV11-2 with TRBJ1-3, with D perhaps matching TRBD1 (6 bases). Trimming removed 4 bases from V and 8 bases from J, with 18 bases in between. CDR3 size: 15 residues. Germline assignment: CDR1 SGHAT and CDR2 FQNNGV. The chain's CDR3 is CASSYLGASSDTIYF. CDR3 bases: TGTGCCAGCAGCTACTTGGGGGCGAGCTCGGACACCATATATTTT.

The rearrangement uses TRBV2 and TRBJ2-1; D is unresolved. CDR1 and CDR2 (germline): SNHLY, FYNNEI. This CDR3 spans 12 amino acids. V dropped 3 bases and J dropped 10 bases, with 10 bases sitting between them. The CDR3 region has the DNA TGTGCCAGCAGTGAGATACCAAACGAGCAGTTCTTC. The encoded protein is CASSEIPNEQFF.

The chain employs TRBV9 and TRBJ2-7; weak D call: TRBD2 (6 bases). The CDR3 is 15 residues long. Trimming took off 4 bases at V and 2 bases at J, with 16 bases between the two ends. The germline V gene encodes CDR1 SGDLS and CDR2 YYNGEE. The CDR3: CASSSSPGVPYEQYF. CDR3 bases: TGTGCCAGCAGCTCCTCACCGGGGGTCCCCTACGAGCAGTACTTC.

The chain links TRBV29-1 to TRBJ2-7; 7 nucleotides align to TRBD1. CDR1 is SQVTM and CDR2 is ANQGSEA in the germline V gene. The CDR3 totals 16 residues. Losses at the gene ends were 1 base for V and 0 bases for J; bases not matched to a gene: 9. CDR3 in amino acids: CSVEGESGQSSYEQYF. DNA for the CDR3: TGCAGCGTTGAAGGGGAATCGGGACAGAGCTCCTACGAGCAGTACTTC.

J is TRBJ2-5 and V is TRBV6-6, with D perhaps given as TRBD1 or TRBD2 (5 bases each). This CDR3 is built from 15 residues. Trimming pared 3 bases from V and 1 base from J, leaving 12 bases between. Germline V gene sequence: CDR1 MNHNY, CDR2 SVGAGI (reference sequence). The CDR3 loop reads CASSYPGTGQETQYF. The CDR3 DNA reads TGTGCCAGCAGTTATCCCGGGACGGGCCAAGAGACCCAGTACTTC.

The chain couples TRBV29-1 to TRBJ2-3; D tentatively fits TRBD1 or TRBD2 (5 bases each). The length of the CDR3 is 11 residues. Trimming shortened V by 7 bases and J by 12 bases, and 17 bases separated the two germline ends. Germline loops: CDR1 SQVTM, CDR2 ANQGSEA. The CDR3 DNA reads as TGCAGCGCCGTTGGGGACCGTCCCCAGTATTTT. Translation: CSAVGDRPQYF.

This clonotype came up a few times. The chain joins TRBV2 to TRBJ2-3, with TRBD2 matching over 13 bases. J was trimmed by 4 bases and V by 2 bases; bases with no gene match: 3. CDR1 is SNHLY and CDR2 is FYNNEI in the germline V gene. The CDR3 is made up of 16 amino acids. The CDR3 region has the DNA TGTGCCAGCAGTGAATCTACTAGCGGGGGGGCAGATACGCAGTATTTT. Its translation is CASSESTSGGADTQYF.

The chain joins TRBV2 to TRBJ2-2, with no clear D. CDR1 SNHLY and CDR2 FYNNEI come from the germline V gene. Between the trimmed V and J ends, which lost 3 bases and 1 base, there was a span of 12 bases. The CDR3 totals 16 residues. CDR3 residues: CASSDFGYGNTGELFF. CDR3 coding DNA: TGTGCCAGCAGTGATTTTGGTTACGGGAACACCGGGGAGCTGTTTTTT.

The chain combines TRBV19 with TRBJ1-2; TRBD1 matches 9 bases. The germline V gene encodes CDR1 LNHDA and CDR2 SQIVND (reference sequence). Trimming cost V 2 bases and J 8 bases; bases outside gene matches: 15. There are 17 residues in the CDR3. CDR3 sequence: CASSIIFPDRGSRGYTF. CDR3 nucleotide sequence: TGTGCCAGTAGTATAATTTTTCCGGACAGGGGATCGCGGGGCTACACCTTC.

The chain employs TRBV20-1 and TRBJ1-5; D unresolved. Trimming stripped 4 bases from V and 5 bases from J, with 15 bases between. Germline V gives CDR1 DFQATT, CDR2 SNEGSKA (reference sequence). This CDR3 region has 14 residues. CDR3 coding DNA: TGCAGTGCTATTGAGCCACGGGAATATCAGCCCCAGCATTTT. This sequence encodes CSAIEPREYQPQHF.

V usage is TRBV6-6 and J usage is TRBJ1-1; 10 nucleotides align to TRBD1. This CDR3 region has 16 residues. The germline V gene encodes CDR1 MNHNY and CDR2 SVGAGI (reference sequence). The J segment lost 1 base and the V segment lost 10 bases, leaving 12 bases of the junction unmatched. CDR3 coding DNA: TGTGCCACGACAGGGGGCGGAGGAGTGGGGAACACTGAAGCTTTCTTT. It codes for CATTGGGGVGNTEAFF.

The chain joins TRBV11-2 to TRBJ2-7; 8 bases align to TRBD1. Germline trimming cut 5 bases from V and 3 bases from J; bases unmatched to any gene: 6. Germline CDR1 and CDR2: SGHAT and FQNNGV. The CDR3 is 14 residues long. This CDR3 reads CASSRQGLFYEQYF. CDR3 nucleotides: TGTGCCAGCAGCCGACAGGGGCTCTTCTACGAGCAGTACTTC.

This rearrangement joins TRBV7-3 to TRBJ2-1; 11 positions agree with TRBD2. Trimming at V came to 5 bases and at J to 10 bases, leaving 7 bases not matched to a gene. This CDR3 is built from 14 residues. In germline, CDR1 is SGHTA, CDR2 FQGTGA. The CDR3 protein is CASSLRRLAGEQFF. CDR3 nucleotide sequence: TGTGCCAGCAGCCTAAGAAGACTAGCGGGGGAGCAGTTCTTC.

A few counts support this clonotype. The rearrangement uses TRBV7-2 and TRBJ2-3; a possible D gene is TRBD1 (6 bases). This CDR3 region has 15 residues. Per the germline V gene, CDR1 is SGHTA and CDR2 is FQGNSA. V shed 5 bases and J shed 0 bases, with 12 bases lying between them. In DNA, the CDR3 is TGTGCCAGCAGCCCGCAGGGGTTTAGCACAGATACGCAGTATTTT. Its protein product is CASSPQGFSTDTQYF.

The V gene is TRBV4-1, the J gene TRBJ2-5; no reliable D call. The germline V gene has CDR1 MGHRA and CDR2 YSYEKL. V was shortened by 4 bases and J by 1 base, with 13 bases between the two germline ends. The CDR3 is made up of 15 amino acids. The CDR3 region has the DNA TGCGCCAGCAGCCGAGTCGGCGCTTTCCAAGAGACCCAGTACTTC. This translates into CASSRVGAFQETQYF.

The chain has TRBV18 and TRBJ2-7; D is undetermined. The CDR3 loop spans 16 amino acids. V was cut by 2 bases and J by 1 base, with 15 bases left in between. CDR1 KGHSH and CDR2 LQKENI come from the germline V gene. The CDR3 loop is CASSPTARTVSYEQYF. Written as DNA, the CDR3 is TGTGCCAGCTCACCAACGGCCAGGACCGTTTCCTACGAGCAGTACTTC.

This rearrangement joins TRBV19 to TRBJ1-5; D gene unclear. Germline V gives CDR1 LNHDA, CDR2 SQIVND (reference sequence). The CDR3 loop spans 13 amino acids. Trimming shortened V by 3 bases and J by 3 bases, and 6 bases separated the two germline ends. Written as DNA, the CDR3 is TGTGCCAGTAGTATCGGAAACAATCAGCCCCAGCATTTT. Protein product: CASSIGNNQPQHF. Drawing the rest from reference TRBV19 and TRBJ1-5, the complete variable domain is DGGITQSPKYLFRKEGQNVTLSCEQNLNHDAMYWYRQDPGQGLRLIYYSQIVNDFQKGDIAEGYSVSREKKESFPLTVTSAQKNPTAFYLCASSIGNNQPQHFGDGTRLSIL.